The 8 T cell receptor beta chains below were found in one sample sequenced in a study of T-cell memory formation after mild COVID-19. TCRdb re-derived calls from the 5' RACE reads in MiXCR, one entry per CDR3 protein. The repertoire has 120,000 to 150,000 distinct CDR3 sequences, around 15% of them found once; the top ten carry roughly 28%. Specimen: PBMCs or a T cell subset sorted from them (not recorded which). Receptor source: an adult woman who had mild COVID-19 (a few samples of this study predate the infection). Cell type and time point are not known.

For this clonotype: At one of its ends the junction is not consistent with the germline gene, which may arise from a read error. CDR3 DNA: TGTGCCAGCTCACCAGGGACGGGGGGTAGTCAGCACCAGCATTTT. This translates into CASSPGTGGSQHQHF. The chain is built from TRBV18 and TRBJ1-5; TRBD1 might be the D (5 bases). Per germline, CDR1 KGHSH and CDR2 LQKENI. CDR3 length equals 15 residues.

This clonotype has just a few counts. The chain is built from TRBV9 and TRBJ2-7; D could derive from TRBD1 or TRBD2 (6 bases each). Trimming took 3 bases from V and 6 from J, leaving 22 bases between them. The CDR3 contains 16 residues. Germline CDR1 SGDLS, CDR2 YYNGEE. The CDR3 DNA reads TGTGCCAGCAGCGACCCCCGAGGGGGGTTTGAGGGCGAGCAGTACTTC. Encoded protein: CASSDPRGGFEGEQYF.

The CDR3 protein is CAIRAEPGETQYF. CDR3 sequence (DNA): TGTGCCATCAGAGCAGAACCGGGGGAGACCCAGTACTTC. The chain combines TRBV10-3 with TRBJ2-5; perhaps TRBD2 as D (5 bases). CDR1 and CDR2 (germline): ENHRY, SYGVKD. The CDR3 has 13 residues. Trimming left V 6 bases short and J 5 bases short, with 13 bases between.

This clonotype came up many times. V is TRBV9 and J is TRBJ1-6; no clear D gene. Per the germline V gene, CDR1 is SGDLS and CDR2 is YYNGEE. The CDR3 is made up of 16 amino acids. V lost 0 bases to trimming and J lost 8 bases, with 15 bases between them. In nucleotides, the CDR3 is TGTGCCAGCAGCGTAGAGGGAGGGAACCTCGATTCACCCCTCCACTTT. This codes for CASSVEGGNLDSPLHF.

In its sample, this clonotype was seen a few times. The J gene is TRBJ1-4, the V gene TRBV19; D is possibly TRBD1 (5 bases). The CDR3 covers 16 residues. Germline-derived CDR1 and CDR2 are LNHDA and SQIVND (reference sequence). The V and J ends lost 5 bases and 8 bases respectively, with 21 bases between them. DNA for the CDR3: TGTGCCAGTAGTCCCGCGTGGGGGTTTCCCCGAGAAAAACTGTTTTTT. This gives the protein CASSPAWGFPREKLFF. Full variable domain (missing parts from reference TRBV19 and TRBJ1-4): DGGITQSPKYLFRKEGQNVTLSCEQNLNHDAMYWYRQDPGQGLRLIYYSQIVNDFQKGDIAEGYSVSREKKESFPLTVTSAQKNPTAFYLCASSPAWGFPREKLFFGSGTQLSVL.

V is TRBV12-3 or TRBV12-4 and J is TRBJ1-1; a possible D gene is TRBD1 (6 bases). The CDR3 loop spans 12 amino acids. Trimming stripped 6 bases from V and 8 bases from J, with 13 bases between. The CDR3 loop reads CASRLTGREAFF. CDR3 DNA sequence: TGTGCCAGCAGACTGACAGGAAGAGAAGCTTTCTTT.

The chain is built from TRBV12-3 or TRBV12-4 and TRBJ2-5; no firm D call. V was cut by 5 bases and J by 5 bases, with 6 bases left in between. CDR3 size: 11 residues. As DNA, the CDR3 is TGTGCCAGCAGTAGCAGGGAGACCCAGTACTTC. Residues: CASSSRETQYF.

The gene calls are TRBV24-1 and TRBJ1-1, with a weak D call TRBD1 (6 bases). Trimming cost V 7 bases and J 2 bases, with 13 bases left between them. CDR1 is KGHDR and CDR2 is SFDVKD in the germline V gene. The CDR3 totals 14 residues. The CDR3 spells CATRTAGTNTEAFF. DNA of the CDR3: TGTGCCACCAGGACAGCCGGGACAAACACTGAAGCTTTCTTT.